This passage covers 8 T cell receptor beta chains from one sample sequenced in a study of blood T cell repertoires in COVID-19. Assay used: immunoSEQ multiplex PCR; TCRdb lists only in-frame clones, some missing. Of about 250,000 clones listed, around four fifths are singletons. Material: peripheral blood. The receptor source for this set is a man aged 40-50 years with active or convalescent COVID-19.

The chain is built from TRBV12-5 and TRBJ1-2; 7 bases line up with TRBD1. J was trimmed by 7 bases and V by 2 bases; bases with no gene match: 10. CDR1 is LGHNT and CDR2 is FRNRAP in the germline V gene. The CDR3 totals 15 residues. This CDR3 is CASGLIGRGAGGYTF. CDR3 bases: TGTGCTAGTGGTTTGATCGGCAGGGGGGCAGGTGGCTACACCTTC.

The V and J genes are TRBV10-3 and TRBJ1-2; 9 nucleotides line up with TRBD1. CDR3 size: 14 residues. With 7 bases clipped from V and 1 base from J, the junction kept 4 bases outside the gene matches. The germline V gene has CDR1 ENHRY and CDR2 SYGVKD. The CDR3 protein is CAITGTGFNYGYTF. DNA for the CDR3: TGTGCCATCACTGGGACAGGGTTTAACTATGGCTACACCTTC.

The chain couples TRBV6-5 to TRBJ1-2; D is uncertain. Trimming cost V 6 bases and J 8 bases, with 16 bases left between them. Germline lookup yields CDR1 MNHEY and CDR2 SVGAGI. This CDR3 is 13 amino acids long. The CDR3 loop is CASRPPPGGGYTF. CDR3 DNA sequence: TGTGCCAGCAGACCCCCTCCTGGCGGAGGCTACACCTTC.

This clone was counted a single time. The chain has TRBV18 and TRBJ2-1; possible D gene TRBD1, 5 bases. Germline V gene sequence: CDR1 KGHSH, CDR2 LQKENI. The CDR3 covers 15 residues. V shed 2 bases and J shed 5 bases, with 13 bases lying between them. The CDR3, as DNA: TGTGCCAGCTCACCAGGGCAACAGGTGAACAATGAGCAGTTCTTC. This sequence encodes CASSPGQQVNNEQFF.

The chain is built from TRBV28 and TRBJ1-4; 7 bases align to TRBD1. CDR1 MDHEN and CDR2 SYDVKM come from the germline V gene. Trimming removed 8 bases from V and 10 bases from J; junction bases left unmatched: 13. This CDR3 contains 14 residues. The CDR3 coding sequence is TGTGCCAGCCTAACCTACAGGGGAACGGGAAAACTGTTTTTT. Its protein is CASLTYRGTGKLFF.

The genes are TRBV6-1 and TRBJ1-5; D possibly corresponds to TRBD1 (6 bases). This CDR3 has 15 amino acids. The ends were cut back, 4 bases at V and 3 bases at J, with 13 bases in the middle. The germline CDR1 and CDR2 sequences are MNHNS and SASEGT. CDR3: CASSVNRELNQPQHF. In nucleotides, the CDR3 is TGTGCCAGCAGTGTGAACAGGGAACTCAATCAGCCCCAGCATTTT.

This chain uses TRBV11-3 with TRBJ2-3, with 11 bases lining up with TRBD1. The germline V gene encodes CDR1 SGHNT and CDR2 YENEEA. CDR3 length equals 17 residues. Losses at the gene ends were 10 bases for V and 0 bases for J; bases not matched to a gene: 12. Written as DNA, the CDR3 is TGTGCCAACGTGAGGACAGGGGGCATAGCTAGCACAGATACGCAGTATTTT. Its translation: CANVRTGGIASTDTQYF.

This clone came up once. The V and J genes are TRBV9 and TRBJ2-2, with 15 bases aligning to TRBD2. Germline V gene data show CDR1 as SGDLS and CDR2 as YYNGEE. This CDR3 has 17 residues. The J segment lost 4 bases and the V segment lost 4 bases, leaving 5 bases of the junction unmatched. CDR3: CASSTGLAGGGTGELFF. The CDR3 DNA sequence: TGTGCCAGCAGCACGGGACTAGCGGGAGGAGGCACCGGGGAGCTGTTTTTT.